Shown below are 28 T cell receptor beta chains from a single sample sequenced in a study of tissue T cells after allogeneic stem cell transplantation. Measured with immunoSEQ multiplex PCR; TCRdb has only the in-frame clones, and not every one. This table has about 7,800 clones, under 55% appearing once. The time point: mouse harvest day 7 after allogeneic transplant. Tail vein injection delivered 10^7 T-cell-depleted bone marrow cells and 10^6 splenic CD5+ T cells. Sequencing was performed on gut tissue. Receptors originate from a female BALB/c mouse given C57BL/6 T cells with graft-versus-host disease after an allogeneic hematopoietic cell transplant.

This clone appeared a few times. Genes here carry mouse names. Coverage ceases 1 residue before the CDR3 finishes, and the germline J gene fills in the end. This chain connects TRBV1 to TRBJ1-1; D is uncertain. The CDR3 sequence is 12 residues long. Trimming took 0 bases from V and 8 from J, leaving 7 bases between them. CDR1 is NSQYPW and CDR2 is LRSPGD in the germline V gene (reference sequence). This CDR3 is CTCSAEIGEVFF. The covered CDR3 bases are TGCACCTGCAGTGCAGAGATCGGGGAAGTCTTC. The full variable domain, its missing parts supplied by reference TRBV1 and TRBJ1-1, is VTLLEQNPRWRLVPRGQAVNLRCILKNSQYPWMSWYQQDLQKQLQWLFTLRSPGDKEVKSLPGADYLATRVTDTELRLQVANMSQGRTLYCTCSAEIGEVFFGKGTRLTVV.

This clone was seen only a few times. Genes here carry mouse names. The sequenced fragment ends 1 residue before the CDR3 boundary, so the rest is inferred from the germline J gene. The rearrangement joins TRBV26 to TRBJ2-7; 10 bases map to TRBD2. Germline V CDR1 and CDR2: KGHPV, FQNQEV (reference sequence). The CDR3 contains 14 residues. J gave up 2 bases and V 5 bases, and 3 bases lay outside the gene matches. CDR3 residues: CASSSGTGAYEQYF. The sequenced part of the CDR3 DNA is TGTGCCAGCAGTTCCGGGACTGGGGCCTATGAACAGTAC.

This clone was seen a handful of times. Gene names are mouse gene names. The read terminates 1 residue before the CDR3 end, so the remaining end is supplied by the germline J gene. The chain couples TRBV26 to TRBJ2-5, with D perhaps matching TRBD1 or TRBD2 (5 bases each). V was trimmed by 3 bases and J by 0 bases, leaving 7 bases between them. Germline V lookup: CDR1 KGHPV, CDR2 FQNQEV (reference sequence). This CDR3 spans 14 amino acids. This CDR3 reads CASSLRDNQDTQYF. The DNA read from the CDR3 is TGTGCCAGCAGTCTCCGGGACAACCAAGACACCCAGTAC.

The sample holds a few counts of this clone. All gene names here are mouse names. This chain's CDR3 is CASSLGGRAEQFF. The sequenced CDR3 bases are TGTGCCAGCAGTCTGGGGGGGCGAGCTGAGCAGTTC. V gene TRBV26 combines with J gene TRBJ2-1, with D possibly TRBD2 on 7 matching bases. The observed sequence ends 1 residue before the CDR3 terminus, with the missing tail filled in from the germline J gene. The V end was cut by 2 bases, the J end by 7 bases, with 9 bases between. This CDR3 spans 13 amino acids. The germline V gene encodes CDR1 KGHPV and CDR2 FQNQEV (reference sequence).

As regards this clone: Gene and germline names: mouse. The read terminates 1 residue ahead of where the CDR3 ends, so the germline J gene completes it. The sample contains more than one DNA sequence encoding this CDR3. The chain has TRBV3 and TRBJ2-7, with 13 nucleotides matching TRBD2. Germline trimming cut 4 bases from V and 2 bases from J; bases unmatched to any gene: 2. The CDR3 length is 15 residues. CDR1 and CDR2 from the germline V gene are SNHLY and FYNGKV (reference sequence). The covered CDR3 bases are TGTGCCAGCAGCTCCGGGACTGGGGGGGCCTATGAACAGTAC. It codes for CASSSGTGGAYEQY. The CDR3 in full is CASSSGTGGAYEQYF.

On this clone: Each gene name is a mouse one. Sequencing ends 1 residue short of the CDR3 end; the germline J gene provides the rest. J is TRBJ2-7 and V is TRBV26; TRBD1 matches at 8 bases. V shed 4 bases, J shed 7 bases, and the junction held 3 bases outside the gene matches. The germline gives CDR1 KGHPV, CDR2 FQNQEV (reference sequence). CDR3 length: 12 amino acids. The CDR3 here is CASSRRGREQYF. The sequenced CDR3 bases are TGTGCCAGCAGTCGCAGGGGGCGCGAACAGTAC.

In this sample, this clone is medium-sized. Gene and germline names: mouse. The CDR3 end falls 1 residue outside the read, so it is completed with the germline J gene. The genes are TRBV31 and TRBJ1-5; weak D call: TRBD1 (5 bases). Germline loops: CDR1 GKSSPN, CDR2 SITVG. The length of the CDR3 is 13 residues. The germline V and J ends were trimmed by 5 bases and 0 bases, with 8 bases remaining between them. The CDR3 reads CAWDSPNNQAPLF. Incomplete CDR3 DNA: TGTGCCTGGGACAGTCCTAACAACCAGGCTCCGCTT.

The sample holds a few counts of this clone. Gene names denote mouse genes. CDR3 sequence: CASSFGNTEVFF. Partial CDR3 DNA: TGTGCCAGCAGCTTTGGAAACACAGAAGTCTTC. This chain links TRBV3 with TRBJ1-1, with D uncertain. The CDR3 end lies 1 residue beyond the end of the read and is filled in from the germline J gene. The CDR3 sequence is 12 residues long. Trimming shortened V by 3 bases and J by 1 base, and 3 bases separated the two germline ends. The germline gives CDR1 SNHLY, CDR2 FYNGKV (reference sequence).

Note on this clone: Gene names follow the mouse nomenclature. Read coverage stops 1 residue before the CDR3 terminus; the germline J gene supplies the remainder. The chain has TRBV26 and TRBJ2-5, with D possibly being TRBD1 (8 bases). CDR3 length equals 14 residues. Trimming cost V 5 bases and J 3 bases, with 12 bases left between them. Germline V gene data show CDR1 as KGHPV and CDR2 as FQNQEV (reference sequence). The part of the CDR3 DNA that was read is TGTGCCAGCAGTGAACAGGGGGGGCAAGACACCCAGTAC. Amino acids: CASSEQGGQDTQY. The whole CDR3 region reads CASSEQGGQDTQYF.

Notes on this clone: Gene names are mouse gene names. The read gets to within 1 residue of the CDR3 end, and the germline J gene fills in the rest. The chain employs TRBV29 and TRBJ2-7; unclear D gene. Looked up from germline, CDR1 is MSHET and CDR2 is SYDVDS. V was trimmed by 2 bases and J by 9 bases, leaving 5 bases between them. The CDR3 spans 10 residues. The DNA read from the CDR3 is TGTGCTAGCAGTTTACCAGTACAGTAC. Translated: CASSLPVQY. The entire CDR3 is CASSLPVQYF. The complete variable domain, with remaining parts taken from reference TRBV29 and TRBJ2-7, reads DMKVTQMPRYLIKRMGENVLLECGQDMSHETMYWYRQDPGLGLQLIYISYDVDSNSEGDIPKGYRVSRKKREHFSLILDSAKTNQTSVYFCASSLPVQYFGPGTRLTVL.

This clone was observed once. Gene names follow the mouse nomenclature. The read is 1 residue too short to cover the CDR3 end, so that end is filled in from the germline J gene. The chain has TRBV20 and TRBJ1-1, with 9 positions matching TRBD1. CDR3 length: 13 residues. Germline-derived CDR1 and CDR2 are GFQATS and STVNSAI. V dropped 5 bases and J dropped 4; count of bases not matched to a gene: 5. The DNA read from the CDR3 is TGTGGTGCTCCTGACAGGGGGGGCACAGAAGTCTTC. Translating it yields CGAPDRGGTEVF. The full CDR3 reads CGAPDRGGTEVFF.

Details on this clone: The genes and germline here are from mouse. The CDR3 is cut off 1 residue early in the read; its end comes from the germline J gene. Other nucleotide sequences in the sample specify the same CDR3. The rearrangement joins TRBV26 to TRBJ1-1; weak D call: TRBD1 (6 bases). The V gene lost 3 bases and the J gene lost 4 bases, with 9 bases spanning the gap. Per the germline V gene, CDR1 is KGHPV and CDR2 is FQNQEV (reference sequence). This CDR3 is built from 13 residues. The CDR3 loop reads CASSLRGGTEVFF. The CDR3 DNA, read in part, is TGTGCCAGCAGTCTAAGAGGGGGCACAGAAGTCTTC.

Details on this clone: Here the gene names and germline are mouse. The read ends 1 residue shy of where the CDR3 ends; the end is completed using the germline J gene. The chain combines TRBV26 with TRBJ2-7, with D unclear. Germline assignment: CDR1 KGHPV and CDR2 FQNQEV (reference sequence). V lost 2 bases and J lost 7, with 3 bases in between. This CDR3 has 10 residues. This CDR3 reads CASSLGEQYF. Partial CDR3 DNA: TGTGCCAGCAGTCTGGGGGAACAGTAC.

Of note for this clone: Gene names denote mouse genes. Sequencing ends 1 residue short of the CDR3 end; the germline J gene provides the rest. The chain couples TRBV26 to TRBJ2-1, with D possibly being TRBD1 or TRBD2 (5 bases each). The germline V and J ends were trimmed by 4 bases and 3 bases, with 7 bases remaining between them. Germline CDR1 is KGHPV and CDR2 is FQNQEV (reference sequence). The CDR3 is 13 amino acids. CDR3 region: CASSQGAYAEQFF. The part of the CDR3 DNA that was read is TGTGCCAGCAGTCAAGGGGCCTATGCTGAGCAGTTC.

To note about this clone: Gene names follow the mouse nomenclature. The CDR3 DNA, read in part, is TGTGCCAGCAGCTACAGGGGGCTCCAAGACACCCAGTAC. Translation: CASSYRGLQDTQY. The whole CDR3 sequence reads CASSYRGLQDTQYF. This chain connects TRBV3 to TRBJ2-5, with 9 bases aligning to TRBD1. The read halts 1 residue ahead of the CDR3 end, with the missing end drawn from the germline J gene. The CDR3 runs to 14 residues. Germline assignment: CDR1 SNHLY and CDR2 FYNGKV (reference sequence). J gave up 2 bases and V 4 bases, and 1 base lay outside the gene matches.

This clone is medium-sized in the sample. Gene and germline names: mouse. The CDR3 end lies 1 residue beyond the end of the read and is filled in from the germline J gene. V and J are TRBV26 and TRBJ1-2; TRBD1 aligns across 7 bases. The CDR3 is 13 residues long. Looked up from germline, CDR1 is KGHPV and CDR2 is FQNQEV (reference sequence). With 6 bases clipped from V and 3 bases from J, the junction kept 4 bases outside the gene matches. The sequenced part of the CDR3 DNA is TGTGCCAGCAGCCCGACAGGGCACTCCGACTACACC. The encoded protein is CASSPTGHSDYT. The complete CDR3 sequence is CASSPTGHSDYTF.

On this clone itself: Gene labels here are mouse ones. The observed sequence ends 1 residue before the CDR3 terminus, with the missing tail filled in from the germline J gene. V gene TRBV23 combines with J gene TRBJ2-4. Germline V gene lookup returns CDR1 KGHTA and CDR2 FQNQQP. The CDR3 totals 13 residues. The DNA read from the CDR3 is TGCTCCAGCAGTCAATCTCGGGCGGGCACCTTGTAC. It is translated as CSSSQSRAGTLY. The CDR3 in its entirety is CSSSQSRAGTLYF.

This clone showed up just a few times. The gene names given are mouse names. The read ends 1 residue before the CDR3 terminus; that terminus is restored from the germline J gene. This chain connects TRBV15 to TRBJ1-4; 11 bases match TRBD1. Germline V gene data show CDR1 as SGHND and CDR2 as FRSKSL. This CDR3 contains 15 residues. V shed 6 bases, J shed 4 bases, and the junction held 4 bases outside the gene matches. The CDR3 bases that were read are TGTGCCAGCAGGGCCGGGACAGGGGGCAACGAAAGATTATTT. Amino acid sequence: CASRAGTGGNERLF. The whole CDR3 protein reads CASRAGTGGNERLFF.

For this clone: Any gene name here is a mouse gene name. The part of the CDR3 DNA that was read is TGTGCCAGCAGTGGGGGACGGAACACAGAAGTCTTC. Translated: CASSGGRNTEVF. The complete CDR3 protein is CASSGGRNTEVFF. This chain links TRBV13-1 with TRBJ1-1; D is perhaps TRBD1 (5 bases). The DNA ends 1 residue before the CDR3 does, and the rest of the CDR3 is filled in from the germline J gene. Trimming left V 3 bases short and J 1 base short, with 7 bases between. The CDR3 has 13 amino acids. In germline, CDR1 is NSHNY, CDR2 SYGAGN.

The table lists this clone with a few counts. Mouse gene names and germline throughout. With the read ending 1 residue before the CDR3 end, the germline J gene is used to fill in that end. This rearrangement joins TRBV3 to TRBJ1-2; no reliable D call. The germline V gene encodes CDR1 SNHLY and CDR2 FYNGKV (reference sequence). The length of the CDR3 is 13 residues. Trimming pared 4 bases from V and 0 bases from J, leaving 6 bases between. CDR3 DNA, as far as it was read: TGTGCCAGCAGCTACACACCAAACTCCGACTACACC. Encoded protein: CASSYTPNSDYT. The CDR3 as a whole reads CASSYTPNSDYTF. The whole variable domain, remainder taken from reference TRBV3 and TRBJ1-2, is GPKVLQIPSHQIIDMGQMVTLNCDPVSNHLYFYWYKQILGQQMEFLVNFYNGKVMEKSKLFKDQFSVERPDGSYFTLKIQPTALEDSAVYFCASSYTPNSDYTFGSGTRLLVI.

This clone has just a few counts. Mouse gene names and germline throughout. Read sequence stops 1 residue before the CDR3 end, and the germline J gene provides the missing end. This chain connects TRBV3 to TRBJ1-4; D unresolved. Germline V CDR1 and CDR2: SNHLY, FYNGKV (reference sequence). V lost 4 bases and J lost 0, with 6 bases in between. There are 14 residues in the CDR3. The CDR3 sequence is CASSYGVSNERLFF. CDR3 DNA, as far as it was read: TGTGCCAGCAGCTACGGGGTTTCCAACGAAAGATTATTT.

Turning to this clone: The genes are named according to mouse. The read gets to within 1 residue of the CDR3 end, and the germline J gene fills in the rest. The chain joins TRBV2 to TRBJ2-5; no definite D call. The germline V and J ends were trimmed by 0 bases and 5 bases, with 6 bases remaining between them. Germline V gene lookup returns CDR1 LGHNA and CDR2 YSYQKL. This CDR3 comprises 13 residues. CDR3 DNA, as far as it was read: TGTGCCAGCAGCCAAGATCGGGGAGACACCCAGTAC. Encoded protein: CASSQDRGDTQY. The CDR3 as a whole reads CASSQDRGDTQYF.

With respect to this clone: Gene names and germline refer to mouse. The read stops 1 residue short of the end of the CDR3; the missing end is completed from the germline J gene. V gene TRBV26 combines with J gene TRBJ1-3, with 11 bases identical to TRBD1. The ends lost 3 bases at V and 3 bases at J; junction bases unmatched: 1. This CDR3 region has 15 residues. Germline V gives CDR1 KGHPV, CDR2 FQNQEV (reference sequence). CDR3 DNA, as far as it was read: TGTGCCAGCAGTCTCGGGACAGGGGGTGGAAATACGCTCTAT. It yields the protein CASSLGTGGGNTLY. The full CDR3 is CASSLGTGGGNTLYF.

This clone was seen more than once but under ten times. Genes and germline are mouse. The read ends 1 residue shy of where the CDR3 ends; the end is completed using the germline J gene. This chain joins TRBV3 and TRBJ2-3; 9 bases fit TRBD1. J lost 0 bases, V lost 4 bases, and 2 bases had no gene match. CDR1 is SNHLY and CDR2 is FYNGKV in the germline V gene (reference sequence). The CDR3 extends over 15 amino acids. The CDR3 sequence is CASSSGQGSAETLYF. Partial CDR3 DNA: TGTGCCAGCAGCTCGGGACAGGGTAGTGCAGAAACGCTGTAT.

In the case of this clone: Gene names denote mouse genes. The read ends 1 residue early relative to the CDR3; the germline J gene fills the gap. The genes are TRBV15 and TRBJ1-3; D unresolved. The germline V gene has CDR1 SGHND and CDR2 FRSKSL. Trimming pared 6 bases from V and 0 bases from J, leaving 6 bases between. The CDR3 runs to 13 residues. The covered CDR3 bases are TGTGCCAGCAGCCAGAATTCTGGAAATACGCTCTAT. Translating gives CASSQNSGNTLY. The whole CDR3 sequence reads CASSQNSGNTLYF.

For this clone: Genes and germline come from the mouse. The read gets to within 1 residue of the CDR3 end, and the germline J gene fills in the rest. The J gene is TRBJ1-4, the V gene TRBV26; a possible D gene is TRBD1 (6 bases). This CDR3 has 13 amino acids. Per the germline V gene, CDR1 is KGHPV and CDR2 is FQNQEV (reference sequence). V was clipped by 6 bases and J by 5 bases, with 10 bases between them. The CDR3 sequence is CASRRQANERLFF. The covered CDR3 bases are TGTGCCAGCAGGCGACAGGCGAACGAAAGATTATTT.

On this clone: Germline and genes here are mouse. The sequence runs out 1 residue before the end of the CDR3; the remainder is reconstructed from the germline J gene. At the DNA level, this CDR3 is encoded by other sequences in the same sample as well. V usage is TRBV15 and J usage is TRBJ1-3; a possible D gene is TRBD1 (6 bases). The ends were cut back, 3 bases at V and 2 bases at J, with 8 bases in the middle. Germline loops: CDR1 SGHND, CDR2 FRSKSL. The CDR3 length is 14 residues. CDR3 sequence: CASSLGGAGNTLYF. CDR3 bases read: TGTGCCAGCAGTTTGGGGGGCGCTGGAAATACGCTCTAT.

This clone was detected once. All gene names here are mouse names. The CDR3: CASSSPGTGSETLYF. The covered CDR3 bases are TGTGCCAGCAGTTCTCCGGGGACTGGGTCAGAAACGCTGTAT. The chain combines TRBV15 with TRBJ2-3; 9 bases fit TRBD2. Read data end 1 residue before the CDR3 end; the end is taken from the germline J gene. Per the germline V gene, CDR1 is SGHND and CDR2 is FRSKSL. Trimming cost V 4 bases and J 4 bases; bases outside gene matches: 6. CDR3 length: 15 residues.